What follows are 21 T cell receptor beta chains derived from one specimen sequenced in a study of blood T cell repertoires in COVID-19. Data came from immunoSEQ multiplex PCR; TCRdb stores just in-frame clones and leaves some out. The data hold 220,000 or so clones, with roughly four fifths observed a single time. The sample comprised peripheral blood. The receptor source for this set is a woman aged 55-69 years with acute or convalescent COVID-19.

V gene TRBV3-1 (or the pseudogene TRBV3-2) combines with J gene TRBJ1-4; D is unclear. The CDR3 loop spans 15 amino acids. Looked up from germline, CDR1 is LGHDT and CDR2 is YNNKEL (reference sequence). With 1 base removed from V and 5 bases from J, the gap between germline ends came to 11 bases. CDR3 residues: CASSQGTVSNEKLFF. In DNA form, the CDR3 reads TGTGCCAGCAGCCAAGGCACAGTAAGCAATGAAAAACTGTTTTTT.

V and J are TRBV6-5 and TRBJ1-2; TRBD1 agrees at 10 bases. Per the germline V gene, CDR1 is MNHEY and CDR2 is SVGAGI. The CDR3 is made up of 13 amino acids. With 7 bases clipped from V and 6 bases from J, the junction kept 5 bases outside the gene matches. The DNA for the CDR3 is TGTGCCAGCATTCTGGGACAGGGGAATGGCTACACCTTC. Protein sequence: CASILGQGNGYTF.

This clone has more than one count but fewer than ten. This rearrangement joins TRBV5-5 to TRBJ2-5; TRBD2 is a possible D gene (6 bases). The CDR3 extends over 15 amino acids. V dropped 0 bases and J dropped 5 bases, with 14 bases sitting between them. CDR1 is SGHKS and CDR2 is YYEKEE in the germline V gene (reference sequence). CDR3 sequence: CASSLETSVVETQYF. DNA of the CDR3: TGTGCCAGCAGCTTGGAGACTAGTGTCGTTGAGACCCAGTACTTC.

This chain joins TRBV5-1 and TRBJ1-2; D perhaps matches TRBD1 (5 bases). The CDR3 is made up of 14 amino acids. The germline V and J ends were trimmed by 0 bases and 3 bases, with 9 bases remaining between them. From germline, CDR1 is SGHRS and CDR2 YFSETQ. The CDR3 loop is CASSLVDSDYGYTF. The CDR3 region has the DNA TGCGCCAGCAGCTTGGTTGACAGCGACTATGGCTACACCTTC.

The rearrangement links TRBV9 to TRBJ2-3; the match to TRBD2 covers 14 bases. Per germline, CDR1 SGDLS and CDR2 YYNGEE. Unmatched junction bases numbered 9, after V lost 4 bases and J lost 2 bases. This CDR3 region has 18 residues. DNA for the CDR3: TGTGCCAGCAGCTTGGGAGGGACTAGCGGGGGTAACACAGATACGCAGTATTTT. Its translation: CASSLGGTSGGNTDTQYF. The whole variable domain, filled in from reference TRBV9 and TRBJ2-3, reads DSGVTQTPKHLITATGQRVTLRCSPRSGDLSVYWYQQSLDQGLQFLIQYYNGEERAKGNILERFSAQQFPDLHSELNLSSLELGDSALYFCASSLGGTSGGNTDTQYFGPGTRLTVL.

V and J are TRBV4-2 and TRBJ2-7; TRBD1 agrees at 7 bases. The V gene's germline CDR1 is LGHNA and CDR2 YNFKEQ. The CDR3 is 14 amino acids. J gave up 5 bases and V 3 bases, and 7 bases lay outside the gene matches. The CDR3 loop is CASSQLSDRDEQYF. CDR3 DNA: TGTGCCAGCAGCCAGCTAAGTGACAGGGACGAGCAGTACTTC.

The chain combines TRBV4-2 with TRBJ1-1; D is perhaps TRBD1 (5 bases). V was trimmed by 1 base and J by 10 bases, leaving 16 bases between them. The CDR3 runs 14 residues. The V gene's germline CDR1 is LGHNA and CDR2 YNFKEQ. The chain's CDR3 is CASSQGGWGGLAFF. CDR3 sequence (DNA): TGTGCCAGCAGCCAAGGAGGTTGGGGGGGATTAGCTTTCTTT.

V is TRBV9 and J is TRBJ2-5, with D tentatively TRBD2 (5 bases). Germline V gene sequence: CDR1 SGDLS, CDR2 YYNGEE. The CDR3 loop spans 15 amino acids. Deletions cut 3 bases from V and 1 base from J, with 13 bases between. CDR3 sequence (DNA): TGTGCCAGCAGCGCCCTTGCGGGCTCCCAAGAGACCCAGTACTTC. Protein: CASSALAGSQETQYF.

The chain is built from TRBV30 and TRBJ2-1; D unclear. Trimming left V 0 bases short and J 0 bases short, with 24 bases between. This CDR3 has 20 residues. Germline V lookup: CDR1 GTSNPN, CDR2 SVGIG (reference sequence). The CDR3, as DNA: TGTGCCTGGAGTGTACATGAGGCTAGGAGAAGTCGAAGCTCCTACAATGAGCAGTTCTTC. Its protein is CAWSVHEARRSRSSYNEQFF.

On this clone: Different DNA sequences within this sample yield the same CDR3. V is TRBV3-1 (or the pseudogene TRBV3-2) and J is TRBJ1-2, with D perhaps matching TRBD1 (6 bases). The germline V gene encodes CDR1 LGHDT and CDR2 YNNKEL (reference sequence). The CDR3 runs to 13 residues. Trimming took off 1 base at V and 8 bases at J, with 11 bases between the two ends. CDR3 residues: CASSQATGRGYTF. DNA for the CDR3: TGTGCCAGCAGCCAAGCTACAGGGCGCGGCTACACCTTC.

CDR3 loop: CSASPGHSNQPQHF. The CDR3, as DNA: TGCAGTGCTAGTCCCGGACATAGCAATCAGCCCCAGCATTTT. The J gene is TRBJ1-5, the V gene TRBV20-1, with a weak D call TRBD1 (5 bases). Germline lookup yields CDR1 DFQATT and CDR2 SNEGSKA (reference sequence). The V end lost 3 bases, the J end lost 0 bases, and 9 bases lay between the germline ends. The CDR3 totals 14 residues.

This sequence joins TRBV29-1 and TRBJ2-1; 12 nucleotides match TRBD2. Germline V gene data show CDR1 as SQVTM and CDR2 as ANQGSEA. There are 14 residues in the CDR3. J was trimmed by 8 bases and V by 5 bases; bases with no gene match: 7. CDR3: CSVSRGLAGYEQFF. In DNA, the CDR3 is TGCAGCGTTAGCCGTGGACTAGCGGGGTATGAGCAGTTCTTC.

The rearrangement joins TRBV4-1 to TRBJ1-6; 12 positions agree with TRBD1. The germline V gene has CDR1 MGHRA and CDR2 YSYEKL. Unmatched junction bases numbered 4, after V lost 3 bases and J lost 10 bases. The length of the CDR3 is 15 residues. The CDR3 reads CASSQPGTGGSPLHF. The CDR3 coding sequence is TGCGCCAGCAGCCAGCCCGGGACAGGGGGCTCACCCCTCCACTTT.

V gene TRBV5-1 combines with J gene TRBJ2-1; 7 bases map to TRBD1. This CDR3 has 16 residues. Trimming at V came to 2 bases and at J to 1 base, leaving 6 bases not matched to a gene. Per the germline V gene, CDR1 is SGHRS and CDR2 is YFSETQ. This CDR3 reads CASSFRQGNSYNEQFF. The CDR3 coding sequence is TGCGCCAGCAGCTTCCGACAGGGCAATTCCTACAATGAGCAGTTCTTC.

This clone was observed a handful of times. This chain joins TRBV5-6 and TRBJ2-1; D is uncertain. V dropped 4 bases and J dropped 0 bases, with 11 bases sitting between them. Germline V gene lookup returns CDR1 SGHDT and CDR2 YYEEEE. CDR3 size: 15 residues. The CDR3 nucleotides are TGTGCCAGCAGCCTCCAATTGAGCTCCTACAATGAGCAGTTCTTC. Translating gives CASSLQLSSYNEQFF.

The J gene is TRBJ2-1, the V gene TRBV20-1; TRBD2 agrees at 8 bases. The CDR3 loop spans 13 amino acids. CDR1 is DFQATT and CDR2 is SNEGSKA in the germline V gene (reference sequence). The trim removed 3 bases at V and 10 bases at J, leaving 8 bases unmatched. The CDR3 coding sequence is TGCAGTGCTAGTGGGCGGGGGGTTCGGGAGCAGTTCTTC. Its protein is CSASGRGVREQFF.

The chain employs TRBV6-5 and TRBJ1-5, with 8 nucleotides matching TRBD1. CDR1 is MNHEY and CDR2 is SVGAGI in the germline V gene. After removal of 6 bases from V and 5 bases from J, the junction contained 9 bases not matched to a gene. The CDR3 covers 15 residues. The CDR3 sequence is CASRAGQGDYQPQHF. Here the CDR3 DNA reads TGTGCCAGCAGAGCCGGACAGGGTGATTATCAGCCCCAGCATTTT.

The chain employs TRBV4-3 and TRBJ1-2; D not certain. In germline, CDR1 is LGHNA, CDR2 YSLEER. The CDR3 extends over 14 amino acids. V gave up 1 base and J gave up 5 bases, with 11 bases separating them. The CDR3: CASSQGPEGYGYTF. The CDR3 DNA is TGCGCCAGCAGCCAAGGCCCGGAGGGTTATGGCTACACCTTC.

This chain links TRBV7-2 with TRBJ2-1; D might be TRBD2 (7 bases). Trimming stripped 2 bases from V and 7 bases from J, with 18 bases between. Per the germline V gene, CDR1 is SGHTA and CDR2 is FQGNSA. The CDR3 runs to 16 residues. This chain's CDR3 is CASSLLRGAFWNEQFF. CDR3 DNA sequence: TGTGCCAGCAGCTTACTACGGGGGGCCTTTTGGAATGAGCAGTTCTTC.

The DNA of the CDR3 is TGTGCCAGCAGTGAAGGCTACAGGGAATCACCCCTCCACTTT. It specifies CASSEGYRESPLHF. The chain carries TRBV6-1 and TRBJ1-6; tentatively, D is TRBD1 (6 bases). The germline V and J ends were trimmed by 1 base and 10 bases, with 11 bases remaining between them. Germline V gene lookup returns CDR1 MNHNS and CDR2 SASEGT. The CDR3 spans 14 residues.

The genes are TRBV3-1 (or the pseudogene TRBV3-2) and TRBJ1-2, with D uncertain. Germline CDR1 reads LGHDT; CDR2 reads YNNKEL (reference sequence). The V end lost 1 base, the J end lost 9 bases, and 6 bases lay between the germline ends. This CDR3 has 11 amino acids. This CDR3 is CASSQARSYTF. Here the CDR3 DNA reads TGTGCCAGCAGCCAAGCTAGGAGCTACACCTTC.